This TCR beta chain was profiled in a study of shared T cell receptors in the human thymus. V was cut by 7 bases and J by 3 bases, with 13 bases left in between. The germline V gene encodes CDR1 MDHEN and CDR2 SYDVKM. This CDR3 contains 14 residues. Clones were sequenced by immunoSEQ multiplex PCR, and TCRdb holds only the in-frame ones, with some missing. The data show about 710,000 clones, with about 89% seen just once and 0.0094% held by the top ten. These sequences were also reported in another study, on human thymus T cells.

Sequencing was performed on thymocytes. The origin of this receptor is a boy in the first two years of life with a congenital heart defect. J is TRBJ1-5 and V is TRBV28; D possibly corresponds to TRBD1 (5 bases). The CDR3 protein is CASIPRQTNQPQHF. The CDR3 DNA reads as TGTGCCAGCATTCCGAGACAGACCAATCAGCCCCAGCATTTT.